This T cell receptor beta chain was sequenced in a study of blood T cell repertoires in COVID-19. Study overall: In each case, the material was cDNA or gDNA derived from T cells, B-cell-depleted T cells, or PBMCs.

This CDR3 spans 14 amino acids. CDR1 and CDR2 (germline): MNHEY, SVGEGT. Losses at the gene ends were 3 bases for V and 12 bases for J; bases not matched to a gene: 9. The data were produced by immunoSEQ multiplex PCR, yet TCRdb's version contains in-frame clones alone and is incomplete. The sample shows roughly 120,000 clones, approximately 80% of them seen only once. The sequenced sample consisted of peripheral blood. This sequence joins TRBV6-2 or TRBV6-3 and TRBJ2-1; 9 bases are a match to TRBD1. This clonotype was sampled from a woman aged 60-75 years with acute or convalescent COVID-19. CDR3 loop: CASSYGFGQGSQFF. As DNA, the CDR3 is TGTGCCAGCAGTTATGGGTTTGGACAGGGGTCGCAGTTCTTC.